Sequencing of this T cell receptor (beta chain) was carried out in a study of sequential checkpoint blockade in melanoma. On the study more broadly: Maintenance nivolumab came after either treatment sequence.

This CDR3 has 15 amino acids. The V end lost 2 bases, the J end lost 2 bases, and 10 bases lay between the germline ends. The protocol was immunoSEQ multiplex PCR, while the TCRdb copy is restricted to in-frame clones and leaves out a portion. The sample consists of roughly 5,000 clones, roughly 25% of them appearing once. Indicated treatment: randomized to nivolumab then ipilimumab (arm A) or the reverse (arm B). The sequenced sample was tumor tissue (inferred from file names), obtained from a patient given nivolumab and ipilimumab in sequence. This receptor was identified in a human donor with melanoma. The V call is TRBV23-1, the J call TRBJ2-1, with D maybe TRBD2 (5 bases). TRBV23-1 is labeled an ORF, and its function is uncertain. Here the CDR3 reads CASSQGGSPYNEQFF. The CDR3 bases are TGCGCCAGCAGTCAAGGCGGGTCTCCCTACAATGAGCAGTTCTTC.